This TCR beta chain was identified in a study of OX40 agonist ivuxolimab in advanced cancers. Produced via immunoSEQ multiplex PCR; TCRdb's table is partial and in-frame only. The sample lists 70,000 to 90,000 clones, under 95% occurring once. The V end lost 4 bases, the J end lost 7 bases, and 11 bases lay between the germline ends. CDR3 length: 13 amino acids. CDR1 is MDHEN and CDR2 is SYDVKM in the germline V gene. Only one count was recorded for this clone. This chain joins TRBV28 and TRBJ2-1; D call uncertain. This clonotype originated in an adult with an advanced solid tumor such as melanoma, head and neck, liver or kidney cancer. The sequencing used CD4+ or CD8+ T cells sorted from blood, collected in a trial of the OX40 agonist ivuxolimab. The CDR3 is CASSSADGNEQFF. CDR3 bases: TGTGCCAGCAGTTCCGCGGATGGGAATGAGCAGTTCTTC.